Sequencing of this T cell receptor (beta chain) was carried out in a study of OX40 agonist ivuxolimab in advanced cancers. Points from the study as a whole: More expanded clones were found, on average, in CD8+ than in CD4+ T cells.

The protocol was immunoSEQ multiplex PCR, while the TCRdb copy is restricted to in-frame clones and leaves out a portion. The top ten hold around 33% of the sample, which has over 30,000 clones, around nine tenths seen once. Collection of blood occurred at baseline, at cycle 4 day 1, and at cycle 7 day 1. This CDR3 has 10 amino acids. Trimming removed 6 bases from V and 7 bases from J; junction bases left unmatched: 2. Germline V gene sequence: CDR1 DFQATT, CDR2 SNEGSKA (reference sequence). By its share, this clone is medium-sized. Its target is unknown. Sequencing was performed on CD4+ or CD8+ T cells sorted from blood, taken in a trial of the OX40 agonist ivuxolimab. J is TRBJ1-1 and V is TRBV20-1; TRBD1 matches 7 bases. This clonotype was obtained from an adult with an advanced solid tumor such as melanoma, head and neck, liver or kidney cancer. DNA of the CDR3: TGCAGTGCGAGACAGGGTGAAGCTTTCTTT. It translates to CSARQGEAFF.